The entry below describes one TCR beta chain. Its matching antigen is unknown. This sample is drawn from a study of beta chain features in type 1 diabetes. Study-wide findings and caveats: In every one of the four CD4+ subsets, TCRB CDR3s were moderately but significantly shorter in Type 1 diabetes patients.

Germline values: CDR1 MNHNS, CDR2 SASEGT. The length of the CDR3 is 14 residues. V lost 6 bases, J lost 3 bases, and 5 bases stayed unmatched. The entirety of the isolated RNA underwent reverse transcription, so expressed TCRB transcripts were sequenced. Measured with immunoSEQ multiplex PCR; TCRdb has only the in-frame clones, and not every one. The data show just under 150,000 clones, approximately 13% seen once. The sample taken for sequencing was central memory CD4+ T cells from blood. The TCR originated in a man aged 18 to 29 with type 1 diabetes. V gene TRBV6-1 combines with J gene TRBJ2-1; 7 nucleotides match TRBD1. The CDR3 DNA reads as TGTGCCAGCAGAGGACAGGAGTTCTACAATGAGCAGTTCTTC. Amino acids: CASRGQEFYNEQFF.